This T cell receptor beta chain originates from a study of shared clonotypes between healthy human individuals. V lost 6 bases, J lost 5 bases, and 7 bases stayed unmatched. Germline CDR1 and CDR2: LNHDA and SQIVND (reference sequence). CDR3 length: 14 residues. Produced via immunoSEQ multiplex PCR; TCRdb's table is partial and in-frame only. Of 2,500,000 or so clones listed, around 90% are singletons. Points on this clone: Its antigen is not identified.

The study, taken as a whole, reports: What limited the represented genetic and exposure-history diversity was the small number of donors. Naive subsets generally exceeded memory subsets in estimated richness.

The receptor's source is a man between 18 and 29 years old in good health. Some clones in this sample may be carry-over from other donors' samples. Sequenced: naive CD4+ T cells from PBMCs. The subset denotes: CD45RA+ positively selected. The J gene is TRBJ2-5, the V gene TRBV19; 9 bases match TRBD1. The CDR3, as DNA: TGTGCCAGTAGATCAACAGGGGGCCGGGAGACCCAGTACTTC. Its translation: CASRSTGGRETQYF.